Listed here are 24 T cell receptor beta chains from one sample, sequenced in a study of regulatory T cells in long-lasting Graves disease. Noted time point: persistent/refractory GD, antithyroid drugs over 5 years with positive TRAb. Extracted RNA from PBMCs served as the source of the TCR library. iRepertoire HTBI primers and Arm-PCR of CDR3 regions built TCR beta libraries. TCRdb itself ran the multiplex PCR reads through MiXCR, one entry per CDR3 protein. The table includes 350,000 to 450,000 distinct CDR3 sequences, around 23% detected once. Sequenced material: peripheral blood mononuclear cells (PBMCs), taken when the disease was refractory, from a patient treated with antithyroid drugs. The receptors come from a female donor with Graves disease.

The chain has TRBV5-1 and TRBJ2-7, with 15 bases lining up with TRBD2. The CDR3 has 20 residues. CDR1 and CDR2 from the germline V gene are SGHRS and YFSETQ. V trimming: 0 bases; J trimming: 7 bases; junction bases outside the gene matches: 17. DNA for the CDR3: TGCGCCAGCAGCTTGGCGGGAGACGGGGGACTAGCGGGAGGAACTCGAGAGCAGTACTTC. Protein sequence: CASSLAGDGGLAGGTREQYF.

This clonotype came up many times. CDR3 amino acids: CSAKRGRAGEKLFF. CDR3 sequence (DNA): TGCAGTGCTAAGCGAGGCAGGGCTGGCGAAAAACTGTTTTTT. The rearrangement joins TRBV20-1 to TRBJ1-4; D may be TRBD1 (5 bases). Trimming removed 4 bases from V and 8 bases from J, with 17 bases in between. Germline V CDR1 and CDR2: DFQATT, SNEGSKA (reference sequence). This CDR3 is 14 amino acids long.

The chain employs TRBV10-2 and TRBJ1-1, with 10 nucleotides matching TRBD1. The CDR3 has 16 amino acids. V trimming: 3 bases; J trimming: 4 bases; junction bases outside the gene matches: 8. The V gene's germline CDR1 is WSHSY and CDR2 SAAADI. The CDR3 reads CASSDSDRGGSTEAFF. DNA for the CDR3: TGCGCCAGCAGTGACTCGGACAGGGGGGGTTCCACTGAAGCTTTCTTT.

The chain employs TRBV5-1 and TRBJ2-1; 11 nucleotides line up with TRBD2. V trimming: 1 base; J trimming: 0 bases; junction bases outside the gene matches: 12. The CDR3 loop spans 20 amino acids. CDR1 is SGHRS and CDR2 is YFSETQ in the germline V gene. Here the CDR3 reads CASSLTTSGRVGASYNEQFF. The CDR3 coding sequence is TGCGCCAGCAGCTTGACCACTAGCGGGAGAGTGGGGGCCTCCTACAATGAGCAGTTCTTC.

The chain links TRBV27 to TRBJ2-7; D is tentatively TRBD1 or TRBD2 (5 bases each). CDR3 length: 15 residues. V lost 5 bases and J lost 3, with 17 bases in between. The germline V gene has CDR1 MNHEY and CDR2 SMNVEV (reference sequence). CDR3 residues: CASSTTGTGYYEQYF. For the CDR3, the DNA is TGTGCCAGCAGTACTACCGGGACGGGATACTACGAGCAGTACTTC.

A remark on this clonotype: A read error may be the cause here, since a much bigger clone is one base away. V is TRBV27 and J is TRBJ2-5, with no clear D. The CDR3 spans 13 residues. CDR1 is MNHEY, CDR2 SMNVEV, per germline (reference sequence). In DNA form, the CDR3 reads TGTGCCGGCAGTTTTCTCGAACAAGAGACCCAGTACTTC. This translates into CAGSFLEQETQYF.

On this clonotype: This could be a read error, since a much larger clone is one nucleotide away. CDR3 amino acids: CASSLSAGLGVNRETQYF. CDR3 nucleotides: TGTGCCAGCAGTTTAAGCGCGGGACTGGGCGTAAACAGGGAGACCCAGTACTTC. The rearrangement links TRBV28 to TRBJ2-5, with D possibly TRBD2 on 6 matching bases. Trimming shortened V by 2 bases and J by 5 bases, and 24 bases separated the two germline ends. Germline lookup yields CDR1 MDHEN and CDR2 SYDVKM. The CDR3 is 18 residues long.

The table lists this clonotype with many counts. This chain uses TRBV9 with TRBJ2-2, with D hard to call. The germline gives CDR1 SGDLS, CDR2 YYNGEE. The ends were cut back, 4 bases at V and 0 bases at J, with 7 bases in the middle. The CDR3 loop spans 14 amino acids. The CDR3 reads CASSYVSNTGELFF. The DNA of the CDR3 is TGTGCCAGCAGCTATGTCTCGAACACCGGGGAGCTGTTTTTT.

This clonotype was counted ten times or more. For the CDR3, the DNA is TGTGCCAGCCCGCGGAGGGGGACAGGGGACACCGGGGAGCTGTTTTTT. Protein: CASPRRGTGDTGELFF. The chain employs TRBV6-1 and TRBJ2-2, with TRBD1 matching 10 bases. The J segment lost 3 bases and the V segment lost 8 bases, leaving 9 bases of the junction unmatched. The germline V gene encodes CDR1 MNHNS and CDR2 SASEGT. The CDR3 contains 16 residues.

This clonotype was seen a handful of times. The chain joins TRBV6-2 or TRBV6-3 to TRBJ2-7; 11 bases are a match to TRBD1. V lost 2 bases to trimming and J lost 4 bases; unmatched junction nucleotides: 10. Germline assignment: CDR1 MNHEY and CDR2 SVGEGT. The CDR3 sequence is 17 residues long. DNA of the CDR3: TGTGCCAGCAGTTACCCCAAGGACAGGGGGCAAGGGTACGAGCAGTACTTC. Protein sequence: CASSYPKDRGQGYEQYF.

CDR3 residues: CASSYSGPGYEQYF. The CDR3 bases are TGTGCCAGCAGTTACTCGGGGCCGGGATACGAGCAGTACTTC. The rearrangement uses TRBV6-2 or TRBV6-3 and TRBJ2-7, with D perhaps matching TRBD1 or TRBD2 (5 bases each). The CDR3 loop spans 14 amino acids. The V end was cut by 0 bases, the J end by 4 bases, with 10 bases between. Germline V CDR1 and CDR2: MNHEY, SVGEGT.

This clonotype appeared a few times. CDR3 bases: TGTGCCAGCAGTTTCTACCTCTACGAGCAGTACTTC. Protein sequence: CASSFYLYEQYF. The rearrangement joins TRBV28 to TRBJ2-7; D is unclear. V was shortened by 3 bases and J by 3 bases, with 6 bases between the two germline ends. Germline V gene data show CDR1 as MDHEN and CDR2 as SYDVKM. The CDR3 length is 12 residues.

The rearrangement joins TRBV27 to TRBJ2-5, with 10 bases matching TRBD2. The V gene end was trimmed by 5 bases and the J gene end by 4 bases; junction bases not matched to a gene: 7. This CDR3 is built from 15 residues. Germline V gives CDR1 MNHEY, CDR2 SMNVEV (reference sequence). CDR3 DNA: TGTGCCAGCAGTCTAGGGTCTAGCGGGAGAGAGACCCAGTACTTC. This translates into CASSLGSSGRETQYF.

This clonotype was seen many times. This chain uses TRBV28 with TRBJ2-5; D perhaps matches TRBD1 (6 bases). The CDR3 has 14 amino acids. In germline, CDR1 is MDHEN, CDR2 SYDVKM. The ends were cut back, 3 bases at V and 5 bases at J, with 13 bases in the middle. Here the CDR3 DNA reads TGTGCCAGCAGTTTCCCACAGGGCAGGGAGACCCAGTACTTC. The encoded protein is CASSFPQGRETQYF.

This chain links TRBV7-6 with TRBJ2-3, with TRBD2 matching over 13 bases. CDR3 length: 16 residues. From germline, CDR1 is SGHVS and CDR2 FNYEAQ. V lost 5 bases and J lost 4; bases outside the gene matches: 6. The CDR3 here is CASSPGLAGAPDTQYF. DNA of the CDR3: TGTGCCAGCAGCCCCGGACTAGCGGGAGCCCCAGATACGCAGTATTTT.

This clonotype came up many times. This chain links TRBV6-5 with TRBJ2-5; TRBD1 agrees at 7 bases. CDR1 is MNHEY and CDR2 is SVGAGI in the germline V gene. This CDR3 is built from 16 residues. J gave up 2 bases and V 2 bases, and 8 bases lay outside the gene matches. The CDR3 DNA follows: TGTGCCAGCAGTTACGGGGGCGACAGGGTGCAAGAGACCCAGTACTTC. The encoded protein is CASSYGGDRVQETQYF.

This clonotype was recorded at least ten times. This chain's CDR3 is CASRIQGGTYEQYF. In DNA form, the CDR3 reads TGTGCCAGCAGGATACAGGGAGGAACCTACGAGCAGTACTTC. V usage is TRBV12-3 or TRBV12-4 and J usage is TRBJ2-7; either TRBD1 or TRBD2 may fit D (6 bases each). V was trimmed by 6 bases and J by 2 bases, leaving 14 bases between them. This CDR3 spans 14 amino acids.

V usage is TRBV9 and J usage is TRBJ2-2, with a weak D call TRBD2 (6 bases). Germline V gives CDR1 SGDLS, CDR2 YYNGEE. The CDR3 has 13 amino acids. Deletions cut 0 bases from V and 7 bases from J, with 7 bases between. CDR3 nucleotides: TGTGCCAGCAGCGTAGGGAGGGGCGGGGAGCTGTTTTTT. This translates into CASSVGRGGELFF. Based on the CDR3 plus reference TRBV9 and TRBJ2-2, the full variable domain is DSGVTQTPKHLITATGQRVTLRCSPRSGDLSVYWYQQSLDQGLQFLIQYYNGEERAKGNILERFSAQQFPDLHSELNLSSLELGDSALYFCASSVGRGGELFFGEGSRLTVL.

V and J are TRBV7-2 and TRBJ1-6, with a tentative D call TRBD1 (5 bases). CDR1 and CDR2 from the germline V gene are SGHTA and FQGNSA. With 1 base removed from V and 11 bases from J, the gap between germline ends came to 15 bases. The CDR3 totals 15 residues. CDR3 amino acids: CASSLGLPGSTPLHF. CDR3 nucleotide sequence: TGTGCCAGCAGCTTAGGACTCCCAGGGAGTACACCCCTCCACTTT.

The J gene is TRBJ2-3, the V gene TRBV7-6, with 8 bases identical to TRBD2. The CDR3 spans 15 residues. Germline V gene lookup returns CDR1 SGHVS and CDR2 FNYEAQ. V lost 5 bases to trimming and J lost 4 bases; unmatched junction nucleotides: 8. The CDR3: CASSPGTSSPDTQYF. CDR3 nucleotide sequence: TGTGCCAGCAGCCCCGGGACTAGTTCACCAGATACGCAGTATTTT.

In this sample, this clonotype turned up a few times. This chain connects TRBV7-3 to TRBJ2-7, with 7 bases matching TRBD2. CDR1 SGHTA and CDR2 FQGTGA come from the germline V gene. This CDR3 is 14 amino acids long. The V and J ends lost 3 bases and 5 bases, in that order; junction bases with no gene match: 7. The CDR3, as DNA: TGTGCCAGCAGCTTGGGGGGGGGGTTCGACGAGCAGTACTTC. It specifies CASSLGGGFDEQYF.

This clonotype was detected ten times or more. The rearrangement uses TRBV27 and TRBJ1-2, with D maybe TRBD1 (5 bases). This CDR3 is built from 15 residues. V lost 6 bases, J lost 0 bases, and 14 bases lay in between. Germline lookup yields CDR1 MNHEY and CDR2 SMNVEV (reference sequence). The CDR3 loop reads CASRPGTTTNYGYTF. CDR3 sequence (DNA): TGTGCCAGCAGGCCTGGGACGACGACTAACTATGGCTACACCTTC.

The chain carries TRBV4-1 and TRBJ2-7, with 10 bases matching TRBD2. V shed 2 bases and J 4 bases; nucleotides not matched to a gene: 8. Germline-derived CDR1 and CDR2 are MGHRA and YSYEKL. The length of the CDR3 is 16 residues. The CDR3 reads CASSQISGLATYEQYF. DNA of the CDR3: TGCGCCAGCAGCCAAATTTCGGGACTAGCGACATACGAGCAGTACTTC.

This clonotype was found many times. V gene TRBV11-2 combines with J gene TRBJ1-1, with TRBD1 identical over 7 bases. Germline assignment: CDR1 SGHAT and CDR2 FQNNGV. Trimming at V came to 5 bases and at J to 11 bases, leaving 5 bases not matched to a gene. CDR3 length equals 11 residues. The CDR3 loop reads CASSPGQKAFF. The CDR3, as DNA: TGTGCCAGCAGCCCGGGACAGAAGGCTTTCTTT. Complete variable domain (other parts from reference TRBV11-2 and TRBJ1-1): EAGVAQSPRYKIIEKRQSVAFWCNPISGHATLYWYQQILGQGPKLLIQFQNNGVVDDSQLPKDRFSAERLKGVDSTLKIQPAKLEDSAVYLCASSPGQKAFFGQGTRLTVV.